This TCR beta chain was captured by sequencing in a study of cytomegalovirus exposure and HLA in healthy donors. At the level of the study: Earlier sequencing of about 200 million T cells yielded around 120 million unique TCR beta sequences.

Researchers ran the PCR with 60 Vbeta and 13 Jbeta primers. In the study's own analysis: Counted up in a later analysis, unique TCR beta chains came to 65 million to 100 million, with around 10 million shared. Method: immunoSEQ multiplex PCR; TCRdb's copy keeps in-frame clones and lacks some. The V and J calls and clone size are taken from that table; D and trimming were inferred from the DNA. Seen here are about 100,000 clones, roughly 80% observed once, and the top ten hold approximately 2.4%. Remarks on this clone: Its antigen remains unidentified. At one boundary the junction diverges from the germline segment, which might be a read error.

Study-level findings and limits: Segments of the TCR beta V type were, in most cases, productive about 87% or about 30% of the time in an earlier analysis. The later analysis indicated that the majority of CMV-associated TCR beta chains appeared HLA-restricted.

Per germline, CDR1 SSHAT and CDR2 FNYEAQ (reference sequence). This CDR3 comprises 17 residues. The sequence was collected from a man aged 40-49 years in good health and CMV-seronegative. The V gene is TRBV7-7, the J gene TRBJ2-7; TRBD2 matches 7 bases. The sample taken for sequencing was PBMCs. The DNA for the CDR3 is TGTGCTAGCAGTCGAAACGTCGGCGGGGGTTTACCCTACGAGCAGTACTTC. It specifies CASSRNVGGGLPYEQYF.